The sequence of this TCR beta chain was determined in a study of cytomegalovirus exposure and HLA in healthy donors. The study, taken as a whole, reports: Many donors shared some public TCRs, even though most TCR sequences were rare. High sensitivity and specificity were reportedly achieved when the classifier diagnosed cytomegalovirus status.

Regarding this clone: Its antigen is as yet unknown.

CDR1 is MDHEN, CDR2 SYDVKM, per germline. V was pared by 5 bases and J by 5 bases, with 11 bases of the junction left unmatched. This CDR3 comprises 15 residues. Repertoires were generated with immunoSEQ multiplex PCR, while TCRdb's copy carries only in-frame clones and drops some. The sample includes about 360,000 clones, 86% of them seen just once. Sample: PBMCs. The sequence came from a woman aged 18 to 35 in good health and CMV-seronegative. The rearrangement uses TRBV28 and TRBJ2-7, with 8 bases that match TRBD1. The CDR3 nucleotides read TGTGCCAGCAGTCAACGGACAGGGTATGTCAACGAGCAGTACTTC. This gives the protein CASSQRTGYVNEQYF.